What follows are 14 T cell receptor beta chains derived from one specimen sequenced in a study of blood T cell repertoires in COVID-19. Produced via immunoSEQ multiplex PCR; TCRdb's table is partial and in-frame only. The repertoire holds about 360,000 clones, with approximately 86% as singletons. Sequenced sample: peripheral blood. The receptors come from a woman aged 60 to 75 with COVID-19, enrolled during active disease.

This chain links TRBV5-6 with TRBJ1-2; D is possibly TRBD1 (6 bases). The CDR3 extends over 12 amino acids. V was cut by 2 bases and J by 7 bases, with 9 bases left in between. Germline V gene data show CDR1 as SGHDT and CDR2 as YYEEEE. The CDR3 coding sequence is TGTGCCAGCAGCTTAGGACAGATTGGCTACACCTTC. Encoded protein: CASSLGQIGYTF.

The chain combines TRBV18 with TRBJ1-1; D may be TRBD1 (6 bases). The CDR3 has 13 residues. V was cut by 3 bases and J by 10 bases, with 15 bases left in between. Germline-derived CDR1 and CDR2 are KGHSH and LQKENI. The CDR3 loop reads CASSPSDSRGAFF. CDR3 in DNA: TGTGCCAGCTCACCTTCGGACTCCAGGGGAGCTTTCTTT.

This chain connects TRBV5-1 to TRBJ1-2; D is possibly TRBD1 (5 bases). Germline CDR1 is SGHRS and CDR2 is YFSETQ. The CDR3 consists of 14 residues. V was shortened by 0 bases and J by 6 bases, with 12 bases between the two germline ends. CDR3 DNA sequence: TGCGCCAGCAGCTTGGGACAGCCTTACGATGGCTACACCTTC. Translation: CASSLGQPYDGYTF.

This chain links TRBV5-1 with TRBJ1-1; D is possibly TRBD1 (6 bases). V was trimmed by 0 bases and J by 0 bases, leaving 21 bases between them. The length of the CDR3 is 19 residues. Germline assignment: CDR1 SGHRS and CDR2 YFSETQ. The CDR3 DNA follows: TGCGCCAGCAGCTTGGCCGTAGGAAGGGCGACAGGTCTGAACACTGAAGCTTTCTTT. Its protein product is CASSLAVGRATGLNTEAFF.

This clone was recorded a few times. This chain uses TRBV13 with TRBJ1-6; maybe TRBD1 (6 bases). The CDR3 is made up of 16 amino acids. Per the germline V gene, CDR1 is PRHDT and CDR2 is FYEKMQ (reference sequence). Deletions cut 8 bases from V and 0 bases from J, with 14 bases between. The CDR3 spells CASRNRASSYNSPLHF. The CDR3 bases are TGTGCCAGCCGCAACAGGGCGAGCTCCTATAATTCACCCCTCCACTTT.

The V gene is TRBV4-3, the J gene TRBJ1-6; no reliable D call. CDR1 LGHNA and CDR2 YSLEER come from the germline V gene. Between the trimmed V and J ends, which lost 1 base and 4 bases, there was a span of 14 bases. The CDR3 extends over 17 amino acids. CDR3 residues: CASSQGGPAGYNSPLHF. Written as DNA, the CDR3 is TGCGCCAGCAGCCAAGGCGGGCCGGCGGGTTATAATTCACCCCTCCACTTT.

This clone was counted once. The rearrangement joins TRBV6-5 to TRBJ1-2, with D uncertain. The V end was cut by 2 bases, the J end by 4 bases, with 8 bases between. This CDR3 is 13 amino acids long. CDR1 and CDR2 from the germline V gene are MNHEY and SVGAGI. CDR3 residues: CASSYKPIYGYTF. In nucleotides, the CDR3 is TGTGCCAGCAGTTACAAACCTATCTATGGCTACACCTTC.

This clone was found once. J is TRBJ1-2 and V is TRBV20-1, with TRBD1 as a possible D gene (5 bases). V lost 7 bases and J 3 bases, leaving 9 bases between the germline ends. Germline loops: CDR1 DFQATT, CDR2 SNEGSKA (reference sequence). This CDR3 is built from 11 residues. This CDR3 is CSGGRDYGYTF. CDR3 DNA: TGCAGTGGGGGCAGAGACTATGGCTACACCTTC.

The CDR3 spells CASSPAFGYGYTF. In nucleotides, the CDR3 is TGTGCCAGCAGCCCGGCGTTCGGGTATGGCTACACCTTC. The chain recombines TRBV5-6 with TRBJ1-2; D unclear. V was pared by 4 bases and J by 5 bases, with 12 bases between. The CDR3 extends over 13 amino acids. CDR1 and CDR2 from the germline V gene are SGHDT and YYEEEE.

This chain joins TRBV30 and TRBJ2-7; the match to TRBD1 covers 8 bases. The CDR3 is 13 amino acids. V lost 4 bases and J lost 3; bases outside the gene matches: 5. From germline, CDR1 is GTSNPN and CDR2 SVGIG (reference sequence). CDR3 amino acids: CAWNPTGVYEQYF. CDR3 nucleotide sequence: TGTGCCTGGAATCCGACAGGGGTCTACGAGCAGTACTTC. Drawing the rest from reference TRBV30 and TRBJ2-7, the complete variable domain is SQTIHQWPATLVQPVGSPLSLECTVEGTSNPNLYWYRQAAGRGLQLLFYSVGIGQISSEVPQNLSASRPQDRQFILSSKKLLLSDSGFYLCAWNPTGVYEQYFGPGTRLTVT.

The chain links TRBV27 to TRBJ1-1; D uncertain. The ends were cut back, 3 bases at V and 2 bases at J, with 7 bases in the middle. CDR3 length: 13 amino acids. Germline CDR1 reads MNHEY; CDR2 reads SMNVEV (reference sequence). The CDR3: CASSFFPNTEAFF. CDR3 DNA sequence: TGTGCCAGCAGTTTCTTTCCCAACACTGAAGCTTTCTTT.

This chain uses TRBV19 with TRBJ2-3; 10 bases fit TRBD1. The V and J ends lost 6 bases and 3 bases, in that order; junction bases with no gene match: 6. The CDR3 is 15 amino acids. CDR1 is LNHDA, CDR2 SQIVND, per germline (reference sequence). CDR3 protein: CASSSRGQGTDTQYF. CDR3 coding DNA: TGTGCCAGTAGCTCCAGGGGACAGGGGACAGATACGCAGTATTTT.

V gene TRBV3-1 (or the pseudogene TRBV3-2) combines with J gene TRBJ2-5; D unclear. V gave up 6 bases and J gave up 5 bases, with 19 bases separating them. From germline, CDR1 is LGHDT and CDR2 YNNKEL (reference sequence). The CDR3 is made up of 15 amino acids. The CDR3 is CASSPDPNSRETQYF. CDR3 sequence (DNA): TGTGCCAGCAGTCCAGATCCCAACAGTAGGGAGACCCAGTACTTC.

This sequence joins TRBV29-1 and TRBJ1-2; D perhaps matches TRBD1 (5 bases). Trimming removed 3 bases from V and 5 bases from J, with 7 bases in between. The CDR3 length is 11 residues. Germline CDR1 reads SQVTM; CDR2 reads ANQGSEA. CDR3 in amino acids: CSVDRVYGYTF. The CDR3 nucleotides are TGCAGCGTTGACAGGGTGTATGGCTACACCTTC.